A single sample gave rise to the 20 T cell receptor beta chains below, sequenced in a study of shared clonotypes between healthy human individuals. Here immunoSEQ multiplex PCR was the method, and the copy in TCRdb shows in-frame clones only, minus some. Of approximately 470,000 clones listed, roughly 80% are singletons. Sequenced: PBMCs. These receptor sequences come from a middle-aged woman in good health. Some clones in this sample may be carry-over from other donors' samples.

Of note for this clone: An end of the junction differs from the germline gene, which may be a read error. This rearrangement joins TRBV6-4 to TRBJ2-7, with TRBD2 as a possible D gene (6 bases). This CDR3 region has 14 residues. Germline V CDR1 and CDR2: MRHNA, SNTAGT. CDR3: CASSYSEGPYEQYF. The CDR3 bases are TGTGCCAGCAGTTACTCGGAGGGGCCCTACGAGCAGTACTTC.

This chain uses TRBV28 with TRBJ1-5; 7 positions agree with TRBD1. From germline, CDR1 is MDHEN and CDR2 SYDVKM. Trimming took 8 bases from V and 0 from J; bases not matched to a gene: 4. The CDR3 sequence is 14 residues long. In nucleotides, the CDR3 is TGTGCCAGCCAAACAGGGGATAGCAATCAGCCCCAGCATTTT. Amino acid sequence: CASQTGDSNQPQHF.

About this clone: Since a far larger clone is one base different, this is likely a read error. This rearrangement joins TRBV5-1 to TRBJ1-4; no clear D gene. The CDR3 is 17 residues long. Per germline, CDR1 SGHRS and CDR2 YFSETQ. The CDR3, as DNA: TGCGCCAGCAGCTTGACGGGCCAGGTCTCAGCTAATGAAGAACTGTTTTTT. This encodes CASSLTGQVSANEELFF. Supplemented by reference TRBV5-1 and TRBJ1-4, the full variable domain reads KAGVTQTPRYLIKTRGQQVTLSCSPISGHRSVSWYQQTPGQGLQFLFEYFSETQRNKGNFPGRFSGRQFSNSRSEMNVSTLELGDSALYLCASSLTGQVSANEELFFGSGTQLSVL.

The rearrangement links TRBV2 to TRBJ1-1; 9 bases fit TRBD1. V shed 5 bases, J shed 13 bases, and the junction held 5 bases outside the gene matches. From germline, CDR1 is SNHLY and CDR2 FYNNEI. CDR3 length equals 11 residues. The CDR3, as DNA: TGTGCCAGCAGTCCAAGGACAGGGGTTTTCTTT. It is translated as CASSPRTGVFF.

This clone turned up a few times. This probably arose from a read error, given a far larger clone one base away. Lacking the conserved final phenylalanine or tryptophan, this CDR3 likely reflects a read error. V and J are TRBV2 and TRBJ1-2; TRBD1 aligns across 9 bases. CDR1 is SNHLY, CDR2 FYNNEI, per germline. V trimming: 6 bases; J trimming: 5 bases; junction bases outside the gene matches: 10. The CDR3 consists of 15 residues. The CDR3 loop reads CASSTGTGFGYGYTL. The CDR3 region has the DNA TGTGCCAGCAGCACCGGGACAGGGTTTGGGTATGGCTACACCCTC.

This chain links TRBV6-6 with TRBJ2-1; the D call may be TRBD1 or TRBD2 (5 bases each). Trimming took 7 bases from V and 10 from J, leaving 14 bases between them. The germline V gene encodes CDR1 MNHNY and CDR2 SVGAGI (reference sequence). The CDR3 sequence is 12 residues long. CDR3 coding DNA: TGTGCCAGCACCAACGTGAGGGGCGAGCAGTTCTTC. It encodes CASTNVRGEQFF.

J is TRBJ1-2 and V is TRBV10-2; D may be TRBD1 (5 bases). V was pared by 6 bases and J by 5 bases, with 13 bases between. CDR3 length: 13 residues. Germline CDR1 WSHSY, CDR2 SAAADI. The CDR3 reads CASRAPGGYGYTF. The CDR3, as DNA: TGCGCCAGCAGGGCCCCGGGGGGGTATGGCTACACCTTC.

This clone has a handful of counts. The chain carries TRBV19 and TRBJ1-4; D ambiguous. V lost 4 bases and J lost 5, with 8 bases in between. CDR3 length: 13 residues. Germline CDR1 and CDR2: LNHDA and SQIVND (reference sequence). The CDR3 DNA reads TGTGCCAGTAGTACCAACCAAAATGAAAAACTGTTTTTT. It codes for CASSTNQNEKLFF.

The chain joins TRBV5-1 to TRBJ1-1, with D possibly being TRBD1 (6 bases). The ends were cut back, 0 bases at V and 4 bases at J, with 16 bases in the middle. This CDR3 region has 16 residues. Germline V gene data show CDR1 as SGHRS and CDR2 as YFSETQ. Here the CDR3 reads CASSLGPGAGSTEAFF. CDR3 coding DNA: TGCGCCAGCAGCTTGGGGCCAGGGGCCGGGAGCACTGAAGCTTTCTTT.

About this clone itself: This may be a read error, as it is one base from a much larger clone. V and J are TRBV5-5 and TRBJ1-5; D is ambiguous. The V gene's germline CDR1 is SGHKS and CDR2 YYEKEE (reference sequence). Deletions cut 0 bases from V and 0 bases from J, with 4 bases between. The CDR3 is 14 amino acids. CDR3 in DNA: TGTGCCAGCAGCTTGGGGGCTAGCAATCAGCCCCAGCATTTT. It is translated as CASSLGASNQPQHF.

Of note for this clone: A far larger clone differs by one base, so this is likely a read error. The same CDR3 also results from other DNA sequences found in this sample. Here the CDR3 DNA reads TGTGCCACCAGCAGGAAGCTGACAGGACTCGGGAGCACAGATACGCAGTATTTT. This codes for CATSRKLTGLGSTDTQYF. The V and J genes are TRBV15 and TRBJ2-3, with D tentatively TRBD1 (6 bases). The CDR3 is 18 amino acids. V lost 3 bases and J lost 0, with 19 bases in between. Germline lookup yields CDR1 LNHNV and CDR2 YYDKDF (reference sequence).

Turning to this clone: With only one base between it and a far larger clone, this is likely a read error. The CDR3 does not close with the conserved phenylalanine or tryptophan, likely indicating a read error. This chain connects TRBV28 to TRBJ2-7; 10 bases agree with TRBD1. The germline CDR1 and CDR2 sequences are MDHEN and SYDVKM. J lost 4 bases, V lost 6 bases, and 12 bases had no gene match. The CDR3 length is 16 residues. The CDR3 nucleotides read TGTGCCAGCAGAAGATCCGGGACAGGGGTCTTATACGAGCAGTACCTC. It encodes CASRRSGTGVLYEQYL.

This chain connects TRBV28 to TRBJ2-3; the match to TRBD1 covers 8 bases. V lost 6 bases to trimming and J lost 5 bases; unmatched junction nucleotides: 7. The CDR3 sequence is 14 residues long. The germline CDR1 and CDR2 sequences are MDHEN and SYDVKM. The CDR3 is CASRIQGDIDTQYF. In nucleotides, the CDR3 is TGTGCCAGCAGAATACAGGGGGATATAGATACGCAGTATTTT.

The J gene is TRBJ1-5, the V gene TRBV6-4; TRBD1 is a possible D gene (5 bases). The CDR3 extends over 13 amino acids. The germline V gene encodes CDR1 MRHNA and CDR2 SNTAGT. Trimming took off 3 bases at V and 3 bases at J, with 6 bases between the two ends. DNA of the CDR3: TGTGCCAGCAGTGAACAGGTCAATCAGCCCCAGCATTTT. Translated: CASSEQVNQPQHF.

This clone was seen a single time. The V call is TRBV7-2, the J call TRBJ2-7, with D hard to call. CDR3 length equals 15 residues. The ends were cut back, 3 bases at V and 3 bases at J, with 15 bases in the middle. Germline V gene data show CDR1 as SGHTA and CDR2 as FQGNSA. The CDR3 loop is CASSFHSIGFYEQYF. CDR3 in DNA: TGTGCCAGCAGCTTTCACTCGATAGGTTTCTACGAGCAGTACTTC.

There are many counts of this clone. The identical CDR3 is also encoded by other nucleotide sequences in the sample. The V call is TRBV7-8, the J call TRBJ2-7; 7 bases agree with TRBD1. This CDR3 is 14 amino acids long. Germline V gene data show CDR1 as SGHVS and CDR2 as FQNEAQ. V was clipped by 2 bases and J by 2 bases; unmatched bases: 3. Here the CDR3 reads CASSLNRGPYEQYF. In DNA, the CDR3 is TGTGCCAGCAGCTTAAACAGGGGTCCCTACGAGCAGTACTTC.

With respect to this clone: A much larger clone is a single base away; this may be a read error. The conserved final phenylalanine or tryptophan is absent from the CDR3, which likely points to a read error. This chain uses TRBV9 with TRBJ2-7; D might be TRBD1 (7 bases). The V and J ends lost 1 base and 1 base respectively, with 12 bases between them. This CDR3 region has 15 residues. The V gene's germline CDR1 is SGDLS and CDR2 YYNGEE. The CDR3 protein is CASSVTGDLSYEQYL. CDR3 nucleotides: TGTGCCAGCAGCGTAACAGGGGACTTATCCTACGAGCAGTACTTA.

This chain links TRBV28 with TRBJ2-4, with D unclear. The germline V gene has CDR1 MDHEN and CDR2 SYDVKM. The ends were cut back, 3 bases at V and 2 bases at J, with 11 bases in the middle. This CDR3 contains 15 residues. In DNA form, the CDR3 reads TGTGCCAGCAGTTTTCATCATCCTTCCAAAAACATTCAGTACTTC. Its protein product is CASSFHHPSKNIQYF. The full variable domain, in which reference TRBV28 and TRBJ2-4 provide the parts outside the CDR3, is DVKVTQSSRYLVKRTGEKVFLECVQDMDHENMFWYRQDPGLGLRLIYFSYDVKMKEKGDIPEGYSVSREKKERFSLILESASTNQTSMYLCASSFHHPSKNIQYFGAGTRLSVL.

This clone has ten or more counts. Other DNA variants within this sample encode the same CDR3. The V and J genes are TRBV19 and TRBJ2-3; 12 nucleotides line up with TRBD2. This CDR3 spans 16 amino acids. CDR1 and CDR2 from the germline V gene are LNHDA and SQIVND (reference sequence). The ends lost 4 bases at V and 4 bases at J; junction bases unmatched: 6. For the CDR3, the DNA is TGTGCCAGTAGTAACCCTAGCGGGAGGGTGGCAGATACGCAGTATTTT. Translation: CASSNPSGRVADTQYF.

A word on this clone: A far larger clone is just one base off, so this is likely a read error. V usage is TRBV5-5 and J usage is TRBJ2-3; D is ambiguous. The CDR3 covers 13 residues. CDR1 is SGHKS and CDR2 is YYEKEE in the germline V gene (reference sequence). V was trimmed by 4 bases and J by 3 bases, leaving 9 bases between them. CDR3 residues: CASSQQGTDTQYF. Written as DNA, the CDR3 is TGTGCCAGCAGCCAGCAAGGGACAGATACGCAGTATTTT.